Shown below are 25 T cell receptor beta chains from a single sample sequenced in a study of blood T cell repertoires in COVID-19. Assay: immunoSEQ multiplex PCR; the TCRdb copy retains only in-frame clones and omits some. Here the sample spans roughly 29,000 clones, roughly 87% being singletons. What was sequenced was peripheral blood. The receptor source for this set is a human donor in a cohort sampled during active COVID-19.

The gene calls are TRBV19 and TRBJ2-7; 8 nucleotides align to TRBD1. This CDR3 is 15 amino acids long. In germline, CDR1 is LNHDA, CDR2 SQIVND (reference sequence). V lost 5 bases to trimming and J lost 5 bases; unmatched junction nucleotides: 11. The CDR3 sequence is CASSPRRTGRNEQYF. CDR3 nucleotide sequence: TGTGCCAGTAGTCCCCGGCGGACAGGGCGGAACGAGCAGTACTTC.

J is TRBJ1-5 and V is TRBV5-1, with 12 bases that match TRBD1. V gave up 4 bases and J gave up 9 bases; unmatched junction bases: 5. Germline V lookup: CDR1 SGHRS, CDR2 YFSETQ. CDR3 size: 14 residues. The CDR3 sequence: CASSVGQGASPQHF. CDR3 bases: TGCGCCAGCAGCGTGGGACAGGGGGCATCGCCCCAGCATTTT.

The chain carries TRBV6-5 and TRBJ1-1, with D tentatively TRBD1 (5 bases). V was cut by 5 bases and J by 5 bases, with 15 bases left in between. Germline CDR1 MNHEY, CDR2 SVGAGI. This CDR3 comprises 14 residues. The CDR3 DNA reads as TGTGCCAGCAGTACACCTCGCGGGGGGACTGAAGCTTTCTTT. Translation: CASSTPRGGTEAFF.

This chain connects TRBV11-2 to TRBJ2-1, with 7 bases aligning to TRBD2. The junction had 7 bases not matched to a gene; V was cut back by 1 base and J by 7 bases. CDR1 SGHAT and CDR2 FQNNGV come from the germline V gene. The CDR3 consists of 15 residues. The CDR3: CASSLAGRVGNEQFF. CDR3 DNA sequence: TGTGCCAGCAGCTTAGCGGGGAGGGTAGGGAATGAGCAGTTCTTC.

The chain uses TRBV6-5 and TRBJ2-7; 7 nucleotides agree with TRBD1. CDR1 and CDR2 from the germline V gene are MNHEY and SVGAGI. This CDR3 is 15 amino acids long. V dropped 0 bases and J dropped 0; count of bases not matched to a gene: 2. The CDR3 sequence: CASSYSTGLSYEQYF. CDR3 coding DNA: TGTGCCAGCAGTTACTCGACAGGGCTCTCCTACGAGCAGTACTTC.

The rearrangement uses TRBV11-2 and TRBJ2-1; TRBD2 aligns across 7 bases. Losses at the gene ends were 6 bases for V and 7 bases for J; bases not matched to a gene: 3. The CDR3 covers 12 residues. In germline, CDR1 is SGHAT, CDR2 FQNNGV. CDR3: CASSLLANEQFF. The CDR3 DNA follows: TGTGCCAGCAGTCTACTAGCGAATGAGCAGTTCTTC.

This CDR3 is CATSLKRRGTTTDTQYF. The DNA for the CDR3 is TGTGCCACCAGCTTGAAACGGCGGGGGACGACCACAGATACGCAGTATTTT. The chain links TRBV15 to TRBJ2-3, with 7 bases that match TRBD2. CDR3 length: 17 residues. Losses at the gene ends were 5 bases for V and 2 bases for J; bases not matched to a gene: 13. Germline CDR1 and CDR2: LNHNV and YYDKDF (reference sequence).

The rearrangement joins TRBV5-1 to TRBJ2-5; 15 bases agree with TRBD2. V trimming: 3 bases; J trimming: 7 bases; junction bases outside the gene matches: 7. The germline V gene encodes CDR1 SGHRS and CDR2 YFSETQ. The CDR3 loop spans 16 amino acids. The DNA of the CDR3 is TGCGCCAGCAGCTGGACTAGCGGGAGGGACAAGACGACCCAGTACTTC. Translating it yields CASSWTSGRDKTTQYF. The variable domain in full, with the rest retrieved from reference TRBV5-1 and TRBJ2-5, is KAGVTQTPRYLIKTRGQQVTLSCSPISGHRSVSWYQQTPGQGLQFLFEYFSETQRNKGNFPGRFSGRQFSNSRSEMNVSTLELGDSALYLCASSWTSGRDKTTQYFGPGTRLLVL.

The CDR3 here is CASSHPRGGYPDTQYF. The CDR3, as DNA: TGTGCCAGCAGCCATCCCCGGGGGGGGTATCCAGATACGCAGTATTTT. This chain connects TRBV3-1 (or the pseudogene TRBV3-2) to TRBJ2-3; 8 bases agree with TRBD2. The CDR3 runs 16 residues. J was trimmed by 4 bases and V by 3 bases; bases with no gene match: 9. Germline CDR1 reads LGHDT; CDR2 reads YNNKEL (reference sequence).

This rearrangement joins TRBV19 to TRBJ1-6; D possibly corresponds to TRBD1 (6 bases). Germline CDR1 LNHDA, CDR2 SQIVND (reference sequence). CDR3 length: 14 residues. V lost 1 base, J lost 7 bases, and 8 bases lay in between. CDR3 DNA sequence: TGTGCCAGTAGTATAGCAGGGGCGAATTCACCCCTCCACTTT. Protein: CASSIAGANSPLHF.

The chain links TRBV9 to TRBJ1-6; D gene unclear. Trimming pared 3 bases from V and 0 bases from J, leaving 13 bases between. Germline assignment: CDR1 SGDLS and CDR2 YYNGEE. The CDR3 runs to 17 residues. The CDR3 nucleotides read TGTGCCAGCAGCGAACCCTCAGGAAGCTCCTATAATTCACCCCTCCACTTT. Protein: CASSEPSGSSYNSPLHF.

The chain is built from TRBV6-4 and TRBJ2-7; 9 nucleotides match TRBD1. Trimming removed 5 bases from V and 2 bases from J; junction bases left unmatched: 7. The CDR3 has 15 residues. In germline, CDR1 is MRHNA, CDR2 SNTAGT. The CDR3, as DNA: TGTGCCAGCAGTAGACAGGGGGGAAGCGCCTACGAGCAGTACTTC. Protein: CASSRQGGSAYEQYF.

The rearrangement links TRBV19 to TRBJ2-7; D is perhaps TRBD1 (5 bases). Looked up from germline, CDR1 is LNHDA and CDR2 is SQIVND (reference sequence). The V and J ends lost 7 bases and 1 base respectively, with 11 bases between them. This CDR3 region has 13 residues. CDR3 DNA sequence: TGTGCCAGTATGGGAAGGGGATCCTACGAGCAGTACTTC. This sequence encodes CASMGRGSYEQYF. The variable domain in full, completed from reference TRBV19 and TRBJ2-7, reads DGGITQSPKYLFRKEGQNVTLSCEQNLNHDAMYWYRQDPGQGLRLIYYSQIVNDFQKGDIAEGYSVSREKKESFPLTVTSAQKNPTAFYLCASMGRGSYEQYFGPGTRLTVT.

This clone was picked up a small number of times. CDR3 sequence: CASSEIPVGAGNTIYF. The CDR3 nucleotides are TGTGCCAGCAGTGAGATCCCGGTGGGGGCGGGAAACACCATATATTTT. The V and J genes are TRBV6-1 and TRBJ1-3; the D gene is possibly TRBD1 (6 bases). Germline loops: CDR1 MNHNS, CDR2 SASEGT. This CDR3 spans 16 amino acids. V was trimmed by 3 bases and J by 4 bases, leaving 16 bases between them.

This clone was recorded only once. This chain connects TRBV7-9 to TRBJ1-5, with D perhaps TRBD1 (5 bases). The CDR3 has 16 residues. Germline CDR1 and CDR2: SEHNR and FQNEAQ (reference sequence). The V and J ends lost 5 bases and 1 base respectively, with 15 bases between them. CDR3 nucleotide sequence: TGTGCCAGCAGCCCGCGGGGGGAGTCCAGCAATCAGCCCCAGCATTTT. Translated: CASSPRGESSNQPQHF. Full variable domain (missing parts from reference TRBV7-9 and TRBJ1-5): DTGVSQNPRHKITKRGQNVTFRCDPISEHNRLYWYRQTLGQGPEFLTYFQNEAQLEKSRLLSDRFSAERPKGSFSTLEIQRTEQGDSAMYLCASSPRGESSNQPQHFGDGTRLSIL.

J is TRBJ2-7 and V is TRBV19; tentative D call: TRBD2 (5 bases). Trimming removed 6 bases from V and 6 bases from J, with 15 bases in between. CDR1 LNHDA and CDR2 SQIVND come from the germline V gene (reference sequence). The CDR3 loop spans 13 amino acids. The CDR3 loop reads CASSYILESEQYF. The CDR3 nucleotides are TGTGCCAGTAGCTATATACTAGAGTCCGAGCAGTACTTC. The full variable domain, rest sourced from reference TRBV19 and TRBJ2-7, is DGGITQSPKYLFRKEGQNVTLSCEQNLNHDAMYWYRQDPGQGLRLIYYSQIVNDFQKGDIAEGYSVSREKKESFPLTVTSAQKNPTAFYLCASSYILESEQYFGPGTRLTVT.

The rearrangement uses TRBV20-1 and TRBJ2-3; 10 bases fit TRBD2. The V gene end was trimmed by 3 bases and the J gene end by 3 bases; junction bases not matched to a gene: 15. The CDR3 runs 18 residues. Per the germline V gene, CDR1 is DFQATT and CDR2 is SNEGSKA (reference sequence). The CDR3 coding sequence is TGCAGTGCTAGTCCTCCTAGCGGGGGTGGTTTGGGAACAGATACGCAGTATTTT. This translates into CSASPPSGGGLGTDTQYF.

This chain joins TRBV19 and TRBJ1-1; unclear D gene. CDR3 length: 13 residues. Trimming pared 3 bases from V and 4 bases from J, leaving 9 bases between. Per germline, CDR1 LNHDA and CDR2 SQIVND (reference sequence). The CDR3 sequence: CASSIASVTEAFF. DNA for the CDR3: TGTGCCAGTAGTATCGCCAGCGTCACTGAAGCTTTCTTT.

The V and J genes are TRBV9 and TRBJ1-3, with TRBD1 matching 7 bases. The CDR3 covers 16 residues. Trimming cost V 3 bases and J 4 bases; bases outside gene matches: 10. CDR1 is SGDLS and CDR2 is YYNGEE in the germline V gene. Here the CDR3 DNA reads TGTGCCAGCAGCGCAGGAACCGGGACAGTGGGAAACACCATATATTTT. It encodes CASSAGTGTVGNTIYF.

The V and J genes are TRBV6-5 and TRBJ2-7, with D possibly TRBD2 on 5 matching bases. This CDR3 comprises 15 residues. Germline lookup yields CDR1 MNHEY and CDR2 SVGAGI. Trimming took 5 bases from V and 2 from J, leaving 16 bases between them. The CDR3 region is CASSQTSGYPYEQYF. CDR3 coding DNA: TGTGCCAGCAGTCAGACGAGCGGATACCCCTACGAGCAGTACTTC.

This clone was seen only once. V usage is TRBV25-1 and J usage is TRBJ2-2, with D possibly TRBD1 on 6 matching bases. This CDR3 spans 17 amino acids. Germline assignment: CDR1 MGHDK and CDR2 SYGVNS. V lost 4 bases to trimming and J lost 1 base, with 16 bases between them. CDR3 DNA: TGTGCCAGCAGTGCTTCCCGGGACACACTGAACACCGGGGAGCTGTTTTTT. This gives the protein CASSASRDTLNTGELFF.

The gene calls are TRBV7-3 and TRBJ1-2; 8 positions agree with TRBD1. J gave up 7 bases and V 2 bases, and 21 bases lay outside the gene matches. From germline, CDR1 is SGHTA and CDR2 FQGTGA. There are 19 residues in the CDR3. The CDR3 region is CASSLHGTGQSLGLAGYTF. CDR3 nucleotide sequence: TGTGCCAGCAGCTTACACGGGACAGGCCAAAGTCTGGGGTTGGCTGGCTACACCTTC.

This chain joins TRBV18 and TRBJ1-5; D may be TRBD1 (5 bases). Looked up from germline, CDR1 is KGHSH and CDR2 is LQKENI. Trimming took off 2 bases at V and 9 bases at J, with 17 bases between the two ends. This CDR3 has 15 amino acids. CDR3 sequence (DNA): TGTGCCAGCTCACCATTAGCGGTGGGGGAACGGCCCCAGCATTTT. Translating gives CASSPLAVGERPQHF.

The chain joins TRBV25-1 to TRBJ2-2, with 7 positions matching TRBD1. Germline CDR1 is MGHDK and CDR2 is SYGVNS. With V trimmed by 5 bases and J by 5 bases, 17 bases remained unmatched. CDR3 length equals 18 residues. The CDR3 here is CASSPRTGDPVSTGELFF. CDR3 in DNA: TGTGCCAGCAGTCCCCGGACAGGCGACCCCGTGAGTACCGGGGAGCTGTTTTTT. Variable domain in full (rest from reference TRBV25-1 and TRBJ2-2): EADIYQTPRYLVIGTGKKITLECSQTMGHDKMYWYQQDPGMELHLIHYSYGVNSTEKGDLSSESTVSRIRTEHFPLTLESARPSHTSQYLCASSPRTGDPVSTGELFFGEGSRLTVL.

This chain connects TRBV29-1 to TRBJ1-2; D perhaps matches TRBD1 (6 bases). Germline values: CDR1 SQVTM, CDR2 ANQGSEA. V dropped 1 base and J dropped 2 bases, with 14 bases sitting between them. The CDR3 length is 15 residues. Written as DNA, the CDR3 is TGCAGCGTTGAAGCTACGGGGGGCGCGAACTATGGCTACACCTTC. Its protein is CSVEATGGANYGYTF.